The 28 T cell receptor beta chains below come from one sample, sequenced in a study of identical twins (dated by TCRdb to the mid-2010s). The library was produced with 5' RACE. The reads were generated on an Illumina HiSeq 2000. TCRdb took the public reads, trimmed them with fastp at Q25, ran MiXCR for clone calling and kept in-frame beta chains. Each entry merges the rows of one CDR3 protein and shows their most common DNA and genes. The sample yields approximately 620,000 distinct CDR3 sequences; less than 10% were counted once. Of the sample, approximately 0.94% is held by the ten largest clones. This sample also belongs to another study, concerning yellow fever vaccine responses in identical twins.

The specimen sequenced was PBMCs. The origin of the receptors is a woman under 30 in good health.

This clonotype was counted only a few times. The chain is built from TRBV3-1 and TRBJ1-4; 9 bases fit TRBD1. This CDR3 comprises 15 residues. Germline lookup yields CDR1 LGHDT and CDR2 YNNKEL (reference sequence). V was pared by 3 bases and J by 10 bases, with 9 bases of the junction left unmatched. Here the CDR3 DNA reads TGTGCCAGCAGCCACCTGGACAGGGGAAAGGGAAAACTGTTTTTT. Translation: CASSHLDRGKGKLFF.

There are many counts of this clonotype. The chain is built from TRBV12-3 or TRBV12-4 and TRBJ2-7; 9 bases fit TRBD2. V lost 3 bases to trimming and J lost 3 bases; unmatched junction nucleotides: 6. This CDR3 is built from 15 residues. CDR3 DNA: TGTGCCAGCAGTTTGCCTTCTAGCGGGATCTACGAGCAGTACTTC. Translated, it gives CASSLPSSGIYEQYF.

This clonotype came up a few times. The chain recombines TRBV4-3 with TRBJ2-1; 11 bases fit TRBD2. The CDR3 runs 17 residues. V lost 5 bases to trimming and J lost 1 base; unmatched junction nucleotides: 7. Germline loops: CDR1 LGHNA, CDR2 YSLEER. CDR3 in amino acids: CASSVQTSGISYNEQFF. The CDR3 nucleotides are TGCGCCAGCAGCGTTCAGACTAGCGGGATATCCTACAATGAGCAGTTCTTC.

This chain uses TRBV20-1 with TRBJ2-7, with a possible D match to TRBD2 (7 bases). The CDR3 is made up of 14 amino acids. CDR1 and CDR2 from the germline V gene are DFQATT and SNEGSKA (reference sequence). V lost 6 bases, J lost 6 bases, and 21 bases lay in between. This CDR3 is CSAPYLYGGPEQYF. The CDR3 DNA follows: TGCAGTGCCCCTTACCTCTACGGGGGGCCCGAGCAGTACTTC.

This clonotype was recorded a few times. The V gene is TRBV18, the J gene TRBJ2-3, with 9 nucleotides matching TRBD2. Looked up from germline, CDR1 is KGHSH and CDR2 is LQKENI. This CDR3 comprises 16 residues. V dropped 4 bases and J dropped 0; count of bases not matched to a gene: 5. The CDR3 bases are TGTGCCAGCTCACGCCTAGCGGGGCTAAGCACAGATACGCAGTATTTT. Translating it yields CASSRLAGLSTDTQYF.

This clonotype was found many times. The chain combines TRBV20-1 with TRBJ2-2; tentatively, D is TRBD1 (6 bases). V lost 0 bases and J lost 6, with 14 bases in between. The CDR3 is 15 residues long. The germline V gene has CDR1 DFQATT and CDR2 SNEGSKA (reference sequence). This CDR3 is CSARDLGAHAGELFF. CDR3 in DNA: TGCAGTGCTAGAGATCTGGGGGCGCACGCCGGGGAGCTGTTTTTT.

The sample holds many counts of this clonotype. The rearrangement uses TRBV6-5 and TRBJ2-1; TRBD1 matches 11 bases. With V trimmed by 2 bases and J by 9 bases, 3 bases remained unmatched. CDR3 size: 14 residues. From germline, CDR1 is MNHEY and CDR2 SVGAGI. DNA of the CDR3: TGTGCCAGCAGTTACGGGACAGGGGGGGGTGAGCAGTTCTTC. Residues: CASSYGTGGGEQFF.

The gene calls are TRBV11-2 and TRBJ1-6; D remains unclear. The V end was cut by 7 bases, the J end by 7 bases, with 26 bases between. The germline gives CDR1 SGHAT, CDR2 FQNNGV. CDR3 length: 18 residues. The CDR3 DNA reads TGTGCCAGCAACGGTCAAAAACAGAATGTTCGGTACAATTCACCCCTCCACTTT. Translation gives CASNGQKQNVRYNSPLHF.

This clonotype has a count of ten or more. The chain links TRBV4-1 to TRBJ2-7, with D possibly matching TRBD2 (7 bases). Germline lookup yields CDR1 MGHRA and CDR2 YSYEKL. The length of the CDR3 is 15 residues. V gave up 4 bases and J gave up 2 bases, with 15 bases separating them. DNA for the CDR3: TGCGCCAGCAGCCCGTTGAGCGGGACAACCTACGAGCAGTACTTC. Translating gives CASSPLSGTTYEQYF.

The sample holds a few counts of this clonotype. The chain carries TRBV20-1 and TRBJ1-5, with D possibly matching TRBD1 (6 bases). CDR1 and CDR2 from the germline V gene are DFQATT and SNEGSKA (reference sequence). V was shortened by 6 bases and J by 7 bases, with 16 bases between the two germline ends. The length of the CDR3 is 13 residues. CDR3 in DNA: TGCAGTGCAGAAGACAGGTCGGGGCAGCCCCAGCATTTT. Translated, it gives CSAEDRSGQPQHF.

This sequence joins TRBV2 and TRBJ2-3, with no clear D. This CDR3 spans 16 amino acids. The V gene's germline CDR1 is SNHLY and CDR2 FYNNEI. Trimming removed 5 bases from V and 0 bases from J, with 15 bases in between. The CDR3 DNA is TGTGCCAGCAGTACCGATAGGAACCTTAGCACAGATACGCAGTATTTT. The encoded protein is CASSTDRNLSTDTQYF.

V is TRBV7-9 and J is TRBJ2-2; 10 bases agree with TRBD2. The CDR3 is made up of 17 amino acids. Looked up from germline, CDR1 is SEHNR and CDR2 is FQNEAQ (reference sequence). V shed 4 bases and J 1 base; nucleotides not matched to a gene: 6. CDR3 sequence reads: CASSSASSGRNTGELFF. For the CDR3, the DNA is TGTGCCAGCAGCTCCGCTTCTAGCGGGAGGAACACCGGGGAGCTGTTTTTT.

This clonotype was observed a few times. The chain is built from TRBV6-2 or TRBV6-3 and TRBJ2-5; D unclear. Germline CDR1 reads MNHEY; CDR2 reads SVGEGT. The CDR3 consists of 18 residues. V shed 2 bases and J shed 0 bases, with 19 bases lying between them. DNA of the CDR3: TGTGCCAGCAGTTACCCCCCTTCGGGCAGCAAGTACCAAGAGACCCAGTACTTC. This translates into CASSYPPSGSKYQETQYF.

The gene calls are TRBV10-3 and TRBJ2-7; 9 bases match TRBD1. Germline CDR1 is ENHRY and CDR2 is SYGVKD. This CDR3 has 13 amino acids. With 6 bases clipped from V and 7 bases from J, the junction kept 7 bases outside the gene matches. Here the CDR3 reads CAISEDRGSEQYF. DNA of the CDR3: TGTGCCATCAGCGAGGACAGGGGATCGGAGCAGTACTTC.

This clonotype was recorded a few times. This rearrangement joins TRBV20-1 to TRBJ2-7; 9 positions match TRBD2. Losses at the gene ends were 2 bases for V and 4 bases for J; bases not matched to a gene: 9. The CDR3 loop spans 15 amino acids. Germline CDR1 and CDR2: DFQATT and SNEGSKA (reference sequence). The CDR3, as DNA: TGCAGTGCTAGACTAGCGGGACTCCAACCATACGAGCAGTACTTC. As protein: CSARLAGLQPYEQYF.

This clonotype occurred many times. V and J are TRBV29-1 and TRBJ2-7; D is uncertain. Germline V gene data show CDR1 as SQVTM and CDR2 as ANQGSEA. The CDR3 is 11 residues long. Between the trimmed V and J ends, which lost 6 bases and 2 bases, there was a span of 8 bases. The CDR3 DNA is TGCAGCGTGGTGGTCCCCTACGAGCAGTACTTC. Protein: CSVVVPYEQYF.

This clonotype was counted between two and nine times. This sequence joins TRBV20-1 and TRBJ1-1; D is ambiguous. With 5 bases removed from V and 2 bases from J, the gap between germline ends came to 12 bases. The CDR3 runs 13 residues. Looked up from germline, CDR1 is DFQATT and CDR2 is SNEGSKA (reference sequence). CDR3 sequence (DNA): TGCAGTGCTTACGGGGAGGGTAACACTGAAGCTTTCTTT. Translating gives CSAYGEGNTEAFF.

The genes are TRBV4-3 and TRBJ2-1, with D maybe TRBD2 (5 bases). Germline loops: CDR1 LGHNA, CDR2 YSLEER. The V gene lost 1 base and the J gene lost 7 bases, with 11 bases spanning the gap. The CDR3 runs 14 residues. The CDR3 sequence: CASSQGLKVNEQFF. The CDR3 bases are TGCGCCAGCAGCCAAGGACTAAAAGTTAATGAGCAGTTCTTC.

V gene TRBV7-8 combines with J gene TRBJ2-3, with TRBD2 matching over 9 bases. Per the germline V gene, CDR1 is SGHVS and CDR2 is FQNEAQ. The CDR3 is made up of 15 amino acids. J was trimmed by 5 bases and V by 4 bases; bases with no gene match: 7. The DNA of the CDR3 is TGTGCCAGCAGCTCCCGCGGGAGGGCGTTAGATACGCAGTATTTT. This codes for CASSSRGRALDTQYF.

The chain uses TRBV19 and TRBJ2-7; 8 bases line up with TRBD1. Germline CDR1 is LNHDA and CDR2 is SQIVND (reference sequence). V lost 4 bases to trimming and J lost 2 bases; unmatched junction nucleotides: 4. The CDR3 has 14 amino acids. CDR3 sequence (DNA): TGTGCCAGTAGTAGGGACAGGCGAGCCTACGAGCAGTACTTC. It codes for CASSRDRRAYEQYF.

This clonotype was observed many times. The J gene is TRBJ2-7, the V gene TRBV10-3; TRBD1 matches at 7 bases. J lost 1 base, V lost 8 bases, and 11 bases had no gene match. Germline values: CDR1 ENHRY, CDR2 SYGVKD. This CDR3 contains 15 residues. The CDR3 here is CAIGTTGVRSYEQYF. In DNA form, the CDR3 reads TGTGCCATCGGAACAACAGGGGTCAGGTCCTACGAGCAGTACTTC.

The table lists this clonotype with a few counts. The J gene is TRBJ1-6, the V gene TRBV14; no reliable D call. Germline CDR1 and CDR2: SGHDN and FVKESK. Between the trimmed V and J ends, which lost 5 bases and 10 bases, there was a span of 18 bases. This CDR3 comprises 15 residues. CDR3 in DNA: TGTGCCAGCAGCTATAAGACGGTCGGCGGATCACCCCTCCACTTT. This encodes CASSYKTVGGSPLHF.

This chain uses TRBV29-1 with TRBJ2-1; D possibly matches TRBD1 or TRBD2 (5 bases each). The V gene's germline CDR1 is SQVTM and CDR2 ANQGSEA. V was shortened by 3 bases and J by 5 bases, with 14 bases between the two germline ends. The CDR3 length is 14 residues. The CDR3, as DNA: TGCAGCGTTGAGGGGGACCGTTTAAACAATGAGCAGTTCTTC. Translated: CSVEGDRLNNEQFF.

This chain connects TRBV4-3 to TRBJ2-1; D is perhaps TRBD2 (5 bases). The V gene lost 4 bases and the J gene lost 0 bases, with 13 bases spanning the gap. Germline CDR1 reads LGHNA; CDR2 reads YSLEER. The CDR3 runs to 16 residues. CDR3 sequence: CASSLNPSTSYNEQFF. The CDR3 DNA reads as TGCGCCAGCAGCCTCAACCCTAGCACCTCCTACAATGAGCAGTTCTTC.

This clonotype has ten or more counts. The chain combines TRBV29-1 with TRBJ2-2; D remains unclear. Trimming shortened V by 7 bases and J by 2 bases, and 14 bases separated the two germline ends. Germline V gene lookup returns CDR1 SQVTM and CDR2 ANQGSEA. This CDR3 contains 14 residues. CDR3 DNA: TGCAGCGCCAAGGGAAGCGATAACACCGGGGAGCTGTTTTTT. Translating it yields CSAKGSDNTGELFF.

This clonotype was detected many times. The rearrangement joins TRBV3-1 to TRBJ2-5, with 7 nucleotides matching TRBD1. The V gene's germline CDR1 is LGHDT and CDR2 YNNKEL (reference sequence). Germline trimming cut 6 bases from V and 1 base from J; bases unmatched to any gene: 5. The CDR3 runs 14 residues. Written as DNA, the CDR3 is TGTGCCAGCAGTCTCCGGACAGGCCAAGAGACCCAGTACTTC. Encoded protein: CASSLRTGQETQYF.

V usage is TRBV9 and J usage is TRBJ2-5; no reliable D call. The CDR3 totals 14 residues. The V end was cut by 0 bases, the J end by 5 bases, with 11 bases between. Germline CDR1 reads SGDLS; CDR2 reads YYNGEE. CDR3 nucleotide sequence: TGTGCCAGCAGCGTAGGACCACCCTCGGAGACCCAGTACTTC. Translated: CASSVGPPSETQYF.

V usage is TRBV28 and J usage is TRBJ2-6, with D tentatively TRBD1 (6 bases). The CDR3 sequence is 15 residues long. V was shortened by 7 bases and J by 2 bases, with 12 bases between the two germline ends. Germline loops: CDR1 MDHEN, CDR2 SYDVKM. In DNA, the CDR3 is TGTGCCAGCACAACCAGGGGAGCTGGGGCCAACGTCCTGACTTTC. Its translation is CASTTRGAGANVLTF.